The T cell receptor (beta chain) described here comes from a study of Ad26.COV2.S vaccination and SARS-CoV-2 variants. Study-level background: The vaccine Ad26.COV2.S was put into the muscle once, or twice with 56 days between. Notes on the study in general: After vaccination, reports described spike-specific CD8+ and CD4+ T cell responses as showing substantial breadth. Vaccinated and placebo-treated recipients had similar non-spike TCR breadth.

A word on this clone: Its target is not known.

J gave up 2 bases and V 6 bases, and 13 bases lay outside the gene matches. CDR3 length equals 16 residues. Germline V CDR1 and CDR2: SGHRS, YFSETQ. TCRdb keeps only in-frame clones here, not all; method: immunoSEQ multiplex PCR. Of over 350,000 clones in the sample, 75% to 90% were seen once. As to treatment: 15 to 20 received Ad26.COV2.S at low or high dose, single or two shots; about 5 received placebo; per-sample allocation not given. Sampling was performed 63 days after the first vaccine or placebo injection. The sample here was peripheral blood, taken in a trial of Ad26.COV2.S vaccine versus placebo. The chain uses TRBV5-1 and TRBJ2-5, with 7 bases that match TRBD1. This TCR was sampled from a person between 18 and 65 years old who received the Ad26.COV2.S COVID-19 vaccine or a placebo. CDR3 amino acids: CASIGDTGEEQETQYF. Written as DNA, the CDR3 is TGCGCCAGCATAGGGGATACAGGGGAAGAACAAGAGACCCAGTACTTC.